The 27 T cell receptor beta chains listed next were all sequenced from one sample in a study of cytomegalovirus exposure and HLA in healthy donors. 13 Jbeta primers and 60 Vbeta primers were used for the PCR. Sequenced by immunoSEQ multiplex PCR; TCRdb stores in-frame clones only, minus some. This sample yields some 110,000 clones, of which 55% to 70% are seen a single time; about 2% belongs to the top ten. Sequenced sample: PBMCs. The source of these receptors is a woman aged 25 to 39 in good health and CMV-seronegative.

This clone has just one count. The chain uses TRBV4-3 and TRBJ2-1; D may be TRBD2 (6 bases). Trimming stripped 3 bases from V and 1 base from J, with 10 bases between. The germline CDR1 and CDR2 sequences are LGHNA and YSLEER. The CDR3 has 15 residues. This chain's CDR3 is CASSQRLDSYNEQFF. CDR3 bases: TGCGCCAGCAGCCAGCGACTAGATTCCTACAATGAGCAGTTCTTC.

The V and J genes are TRBV7-2 and TRBJ2-2; TRBD1 is a possible D gene (5 bases). The germline V and J ends were trimmed by 3 bases and 7 bases, with 15 bases remaining between them. The CDR3 has 15 amino acids. CDR1 and CDR2 from the germline V gene are SGHTA and FQGNSA. The CDR3 DNA reads as TGTGCCAGCAGCTTGTTTGGGGCCGGCGTCGGGGAGCTGTTTTTT. This sequence encodes CASSLFGAGVGELFF.

This chain uses TRBV10-3 with TRBJ2-7; possible D gene TRBD1, 6 bases. Between the trimmed V and J ends, which lost 2 bases and 3 bases, there was a span of 17 bases. Germline assignment: CDR1 ENHRY and CDR2 SYGVKD. The CDR3 contains 16 residues. The chain's CDR3 is CAISEGKDRLNYEQYF. The CDR3 DNA sequence: TGTGCCATCAGTGAGGGAAAAGACAGGCTAAACTACGAGCAGTACTTC.

This clone was counted between two and nine times. This sequence joins TRBV7-2 and TRBJ2-7; 11 nucleotides line up with TRBD2. The J segment lost 5 bases and the V segment lost 5 bases, leaving 5 bases of the junction unmatched. CDR3 length equals 14 residues. CDR1 and CDR2 from the germline V gene are SGHTA and FQGNSA. The chain's CDR3 is CASSRSGRVDEQYF. The DNA of the CDR3 is TGTGCCAGCAGCCGTAGCGGGAGGGTTGACGAGCAGTACTTC.

V usage is TRBV28 and J usage is TRBJ2-7; unclear D gene. Germline values: CDR1 MDHEN, CDR2 SYDVKM. The CDR3 sequence is 13 residues long. V was pared by 3 bases and J by 2 bases, with 8 bases between. DNA for the CDR3: TGTGCCAGCAGTTTGTACGGTGCCTACGAGCAGTACTTC. This gives the protein CASSLYGAYEQYF. Variable domain in full (rest from reference TRBV28 and TRBJ2-7): DVKVTQSSRYLVKRTGEKVFLECVQDMDHENMFWYRQDPGLGLRLIYFSYDVKMKEKGDIPEGYSVSREKKERFSLILESASTNQTSMYLCASSLYGAYEQYFGPGTRLTVT.

V is TRBV27 and J is TRBJ2-5; no clear D. TRBJ2-7 matches the DNA end more closely, so the J call is doubtful. CDR1 MNHEY and CDR2 SMNVEV come from the germline V gene (reference sequence). The CDR3 extends over 11 amino acids. CDR3 region: CASSAGHEQYF. CDR3 in DNA: TGTGCCAGCAGCGCTGGTCACGAGCAGTACTTC.

This rearrangement joins TRBV28 to TRBJ2-1, with 8 nucleotides matching TRBD2. With V trimmed by 5 bases and J by 9 bases, 12 bases remained unmatched. CDR1 and CDR2 from the germline V gene are MDHEN and SYDVKM. There are 15 residues in the CDR3. As DNA, the CDR3 is TGTGCCAGCAGTCCCCCCAGCGGGAGTGGGGGTGAGCAGTTCTTC. This sequence encodes CASSPPSGSGGEQFF.

Only one count was recorded for this clone. This chain connects TRBV30 to TRBJ1-6, with a possible D match to TRBD1 (6 bases). V lost 3 bases, J lost 4 bases, and 13 bases lay in between. Germline V gene data show CDR1 as GTSNPN and CDR2 as SVGIG (reference sequence). The CDR3 is 15 residues long. As DNA, the CDR3 is TGTGCCTGGAGGGACGGACAGACGTATAATTCACCCCTCCACTTT. Protein product: CAWRDGQTYNSPLHF.

CDR3: CAWTSGGADTQYF. The CDR3, as DNA: TGTGCCTGGACTAGCGGGGGCGCAGATACGCAGTATTTT. The chain employs TRBV30 and TRBJ2-3; 10 positions match TRBD2. Trimming at V came to 4 bases and at J to 4 bases, leaving 2 bases not matched to a gene. The CDR3 totals 13 residues. The germline V gene has CDR1 GTSNPN and CDR2 SVGIG (reference sequence).

The chain has TRBV2 and TRBJ1-5, with D possibly being TRBD1 (6 bases). With 6 bases removed from V and 3 bases from J, the gap between germline ends came to 12 bases. Germline V gives CDR1 SNHLY, CDR2 FYNNEI. The CDR3 is 14 amino acids. This CDR3 is CASSEQGNNQPQHF. CDR3 DNA: TGTGCCAGCAGCGAACAGGGTAACAATCAGCCCCAGCATTTT.

The chain joins TRBV7-8 to TRBJ2-7; TRBD2 agrees at 16 bases. V was clipped by 4 bases and J by 4 bases; unmatched bases: 4. The CDR3 is made up of 16 amino acids. Looked up from germline, CDR1 is SGHVS and CDR2 is FQNEAQ. DNA for the CDR3: TGTGCCAGCAGCTCCCAGGGACTAGCGGGAGGGTACGAGCAGTACTTC. This translates into CASSSQGLAGGYEQYF.

This clone was found a few times. This chain uses TRBV29-1 with TRBJ2-5, with 7 positions matching TRBD1. J gave up 4 bases and V 4 bases, and 6 bases lay outside the gene matches. Germline-derived CDR1 and CDR2 are SQVTM and ANQGSEA. The CDR3 length is 13 residues. CDR3 nucleotide sequence: TGCAGCGTTGTAGTGACAGGGTCAGAGACCCAGTACTTC. Translation: CSVVVTGSETQYF. Based on the CDR3 plus reference TRBV29-1 and TRBJ2-5, the full variable domain is SAVISQKPSRDICQRGTSLTIQCQVDSQVTMMFWYRQQPGQSLTLIATANQGSEATYESGFVIDKFPISRPNLTFSTLTVSNMSPEDSSIYLCSVVVTGSETQYFGPGTRLLVL.

The CDR3 here is CASSLGLQVIYGYTF. The CDR3 region has the DNA TGTGCCAGCAGCTTGGGGCTACAGGTGATCTATGGCTACACCTTC. The rearrangement uses TRBV5-8 and TRBJ1-2; D is perhaps TRBD1 (5 bases). Trimming took off 0 bases at V and 4 bases at J, with 13 bases between the two ends. In germline, CDR1 is SGHTS, CDR2 YDEGEE. This CDR3 has 15 amino acids.

Regarding this clone: The germline gene is not matched at one end of the junction; a read error may be the cause. The chain recombines TRBV4-1 with TRBJ2-7, with D possibly being TRBD1 (6 bases). CDR3 length: 14 residues. Germline CDR1 reads MGHRA; CDR2 reads YSYEKL. The CDR3 here is CASSPDRPTYEQCF. CDR3 nucleotides: TGCGCCAGCAGCCCTGACAGGCCTACCTACGAGCAGTGCTTC.

This clone was picked up a small number of times. This chain joins TRBV4-2 and TRBJ2-5, with a possible D match to TRBD2 (5 bases). Trimming took 4 bases from V and 2 from J, leaving 14 bases between them. The CDR3 runs to 15 residues. Germline V lookup: CDR1 LGHNA, CDR2 YNFKEQ. This CDR3 is CASSLTRGPQETQYF. CDR3 nucleotide sequence: TGTGCCAGCAGCCTAACCCGAGGGCCGCAAGAGACCCAGTACTTC.

This sequence joins TRBV7-9 and TRBJ1-4; possibly TRBD1 for D (5 bases). The germline gives CDR1 SEHNR, CDR2 FQNEAQ (reference sequence). The CDR3 has 14 amino acids. V gave up 5 bases and J gave up 7 bases, with 14 bases separating them. The CDR3 spells CASSGGVFGEKLFF. Written as DNA, the CDR3 is TGTGCCAGCAGCGGAGGGGTCTTTGGTGAAAAACTGTTTTTT.

This clone was counted between two and nine times. The genes are TRBV6-1 and TRBJ1-1, with 7 bases matching TRBD1. Germline-derived CDR1 and CDR2 are MNHNS and SASEGT. V lost 5 bases, J lost 1 base, and 4 bases stayed unmatched. This CDR3 is built from 14 residues. The chain's CDR3 is CASSTGTENTEAFF. CDR3 bases: TGTGCCAGCAGTACCGGGACAGAGAACACTGAAGCTTTCTTT.

The chain uses TRBV28 and TRBJ1-2, with unresolved D. The CDR3 runs 10 residues. The germline V and J ends were trimmed by 11 bases and 5 bases, with 9 bases remaining between them. The V gene's germline CDR1 is MDHEN and CDR2 SYDVKM. The CDR3: CAAGPYGYTF. CDR3 sequence (DNA): TGTGCCGCAGGTCCGTATGGCTACACCTTC.

The table lists this clone with a few counts. The V and J genes are TRBV28 and TRBJ1-2; D not certain. Germline V gene data show CDR1 as MDHEN and CDR2 as SYDVKM. CDR3 length: 15 amino acids. V was clipped by 1 base and J by 5 bases, with 14 bases between them. The CDR3 is CASSLYGGRVYGYTF. The CDR3 DNA is TGTGCCAGCAGTTTATACGGAGGACGGGTTTATGGCTACACCTTC.

The chain carries TRBV9 and TRBJ2-1; 9 bases fit TRBD2. The length of the CDR3 is 17 residues. V shed 2 bases, J shed 4 bases, and the junction held 10 bases outside the gene matches. Germline CDR1 and CDR2: SGDLS and YYNGEE. CDR3 loop: CASSVSHSGGRYNEQFF. In nucleotides, the CDR3 is TGTGCCAGCAGCGTTTCGCATAGCGGGGGTCGATACAATGAGCAGTTCTTC.

The genes are TRBV10-3 and TRBJ2-3, with 9 bases that match TRBD1. V trimming: 5 bases; J trimming: 3 bases; junction bases outside the gene matches: 9. The CDR3 has 16 amino acids. CDR1 ENHRY and CDR2 SYGVKD come from the germline V gene. DNA of the CDR3: TGTGCCATCAGTTCACCCAGGGACAGGGTTACAGATACGCAGTATTTT. Amino acids: CAISSPRDRVTDTQYF.

CDR3 coding DNA: TGTGCCAGCAGCGGACTAGCGGGAGCTGGCGGGGAGCTGTTTTTT. It encodes CASSGLAGAGGELFF. The V and J genes are TRBV9 and TRBJ2-2; 12 positions agree with TRBD2. Looked up from germline, CDR1 is SGDLS and CDR2 is YYNGEE. The junction had 4 bases not matched to a gene; V was cut back by 3 bases and J by 7 bases. CDR3 size: 15 residues.

The chain carries TRBV4-2 and TRBJ2-7; 9 bases map to TRBD1. After removal of 3 bases from V and 12 bases from J, the junction contained 15 bases not matched to a gene. The CDR3 loop spans 15 amino acids. Germline assignment: CDR1 LGHNA and CDR2 YNFKEQ. CDR3 in amino acids: CASSQSRGQGTPTYF. CDR3 DNA: TGTGCCAGCAGCCAGTCAAGGGGACAGGGTACCCCCACGTACTTC.

The chain carries TRBV5-1 and TRBJ2-5; D is undetermined. Trimming pared 1 base from V and 1 base from J, leaving 5 bases between. CDR3 length: 13 amino acids. From germline, CDR1 is SGHRS and CDR2 YFSETQ. CDR3 residues: CASSLSVQETQYF. DNA of the CDR3: TGCGCCAGCAGCTTGTCAGTCCAAGAGACCCAGTACTTC.

In its sample, this clone was seen a few times. This chain joins TRBV6-5 and TRBJ2-2; TRBD2 matches at 9 bases. This CDR3 is built from 16 residues. Trimming took 0 bases from V and 1 from J; bases not matched to a gene: 0. Germline-derived CDR1 and CDR2 are MNHEY and SVGAGI. The chain's CDR3 is CASSYSTSGNTGELFF. Here the CDR3 DNA reads TGTGCCAGCAGTTACTCGACTAGCGGGAACACCGGGGAGCTGTTTTTT.

The chain combines TRBV19 with TRBJ2-1; D is undetermined. V lost 5 bases and J 0 bases, leaving 5 bases between the germline ends. The CDR3 is 13 residues long. CDR1 LNHDA and CDR2 SQIVND come from the germline V gene (reference sequence). In nucleotides, the CDR3 is TGTGCCAGTAGTCGGTTCTCCTACAATGAGCAGTTCTTC. Residues: CASSRFSYNEQFF.

V usage is TRBV11-1 and J usage is TRBJ2-1; 11 nucleotides agree with TRBD1. The CDR3 spans 16 residues. Germline-derived CDR1 and CDR2 are SGHAT and FQDESV (reference sequence). The V and J ends lost 3 bases and 3 bases, in that order; junction bases with no gene match: 4. The CDR3, as DNA: TGTGCCAGCAGCTTTTCCGGGACAGGGGGCTACAATGAGCAGTTCTTC. The encoded protein is CASSFSGTGGYNEQFF.